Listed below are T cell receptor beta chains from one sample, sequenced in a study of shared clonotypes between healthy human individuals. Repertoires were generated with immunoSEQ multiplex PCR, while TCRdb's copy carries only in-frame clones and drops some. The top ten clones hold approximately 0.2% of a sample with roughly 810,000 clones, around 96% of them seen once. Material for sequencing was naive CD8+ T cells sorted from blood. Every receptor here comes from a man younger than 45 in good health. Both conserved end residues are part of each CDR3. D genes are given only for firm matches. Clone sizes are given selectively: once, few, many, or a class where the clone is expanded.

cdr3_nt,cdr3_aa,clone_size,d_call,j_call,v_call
TGTGCCAGCCAGTCAGGGTTGGGCACAGATACGCAGTATTTT,CASQSGLGTDTQYF,-,-,TRBJ2-3,TRBV5-6
TGTGCCTGGAGTGTAGGACAGACTAGCAATCAGCCCCAGCATTTT,CAWSVGQTSNQPQHF,-,-,TRBJ1-5,TRBV30
TGTGCTAGCAGCTTAGATGTCGCGGAGGCCGCCCTTGGGGAGCTGTTTTTT,CASSLDVAEAALGELFF,-,-,TRBJ2-2,TRBV7-7
TGTGCCAGCAGCTTAGAGAACGGGGGCTACGAGCAGTACTTC,CASSLENGGYEQYF,-,-,TRBJ2-7,TRBV7-9
TGTGCCAGCAGTGCGCTTACGCCAGATACGCAGTATTTT,CASSALTPDTQYF,-,-,TRBJ2-3,TRBV5-4
TGTGCCAGCAGTGCCGACAGGGTGAACACCGGGGAGCTGTTTTTT,CASSADRVNTGELFF,-,TRBD1,TRBJ2-2,TRBV27
TGTGCCAGCAGCACGCCCGGGACTGTCATAAACGGGGAGCTGTTTTTT,CASSTPGTVINGELFF,-,-,TRBJ2-2,TRBV9
TGCAGTGCCCGGAGGGGGGGTGAGCAGTACTTC,CSARRGGEQYF,-,-,TRBJ2-7,TRBV20-1
TGCGCCAGCAGTGAGGGGTTCTACGAGCAGTACTTC,CASSEGFYEQYF,-,-,TRBJ2-7,TRBV10-2
TGTGCCAGCAGCTCTGAACTAGCGGCAAACTACGAGCAGTACTTC,CASSSELAANYEQYF,-,TRBD2,TRBJ2-7,TRBV7-8
TGTGCCAGCAGTTACAGGGGCGACTACGAGCAGTACTTC,CASSYRGDYEQYF,-,-,TRBJ2-7,TRBV6-6
TGTGCCAGCAGCGTACGACTATCGGATGGCTACACCTTC,CASSVRLSDGYTF,once,-,TRBJ1-2,TRBV9
TGCACCAGCAGCCAGGGATGCGGGACGACCTACGAGCAGTACTTC,CTSSQGCGTTYEQYF,few,-,TRBJ2-7,TRBV1
TGTGCCAGCTCTCCCATCGAGCAGTTCTTC,CASSPIEQFF,-,-,TRBJ2-1,TRBV18
TGTGCCAGCAGCTTAGGAGGGGACCTAGGAAGCACAGATACGCAGTATTTT,CASSLGGDLGSTDTQYF,-,-,TRBJ2-3,TRBV7-8
TGCGCCAGCAGCCAAGTATCAGGGCCCTCCTACGAGCAGTACTTC,CASSQVSGPSYEQYF,-,-,TRBJ2-7,TRBV4-1
TGCAGCGTTGATGGTGGGAACACTGAAGCTTTCTTT,CSVDGGNTEAFF,-,-,TRBJ1-1,TRBV29-1
TGTGCCAGTAGTACAAGGACAGGCGGAGAGAACACTGAAGCTTTCTTT,CASSTRTGGENTEAFF,once,TRBD1,TRBJ1-1,TRBV19
TGCAGCGTTGGAGCCCCGACTAGCAATGAGCAGTTCTTC,CSVGAPTSNEQFF,once,-,TRBJ2-1,TRBV29-1
TGCAGCGTTGTTGACAGGGGTTTTGACACCGGGGAGCTGTTTTTT,CSVVDRGFDTGELFF,-,TRBD1,TRBJ2-2,TRBV29-1
TGCGCCAGCAGCCCTGATGACAGGGAAAATAGCAATCAGCCCCAGCATTTT,CASSPDDRENSNQPQHF,-,TRBD1,TRBJ1-5,TRBV4-1
TGTGCCAGCAGCTTACTCCTGGGACTAGCGAACCAAGAGACCCAGTACTTC,CASSLLLGLANQETQYF,-,TRBD2,TRBJ2-5,TRBV7-9
TGTGCCAGCTCACCCGACAGGGCCTCCTACAATGAGCAGTTCTTC,CASSPDRASYNEQFF,-,TRBD1,TRBJ2-1,TRBV18
TGTGCCAGCAGCCAACAGCCAGGGGGTAGGTTCTACGAGCAGTACTTC,CASSQQPGGRFYEQYF,-,TRBD1,TRBJ2-7,TRBV4-2
TGTGCCTGGAGTGGGCAGTTTTTCCCCAACTATGGCTACACCTTC,CAWSGQFFPNYGYTF,-,-,TRBJ1-2,TRBV30
TGTGCCAGCAGCTCAGGGGACAATGAGCAGTTCTTC,CASSSGDNEQFF,-,-,TRBJ2-1,TRBV5-4
TGTGCCAGCAGCTCCACTAGCGGGAGAGAGAGGACCCAGTACTTC,CASSSTSGRERTQYF,-,TRBD2,TRBJ2-5,TRBV7-2
TGCGCCAGCAGCCAAGCGGTAGCCTACTCAGACGAGCAGTACTTC,CASSQAVAYSDEQYF,-,-,TRBJ2-7,TRBV4-1
TGTGCCATCAGCCGGTCGAGCGGGGAGCTGTTTTTT,CAISRSSGELFF,-,-,TRBJ2-2,TRBV10-3
TGTGCCAGCAGTAACTCAGCGGGATACTCCTACGAGCAGTACTTC,CASSNSAGYSYEQYF,-,TRBD2,TRBJ2-7,TRBV27
TGTGCCAGCAGTTCCCAGGGACAGCAGGACCTCTCCTACGAGCAGTACTTC,CASSSQGQQDLSYEQYF,-,TRBD1,TRBJ2-7,TRBV28
TGTGCCAGCAGTAGCCTCGACAGGAACACTGAAGCTTTCTTT,CASSSLDRNTEAFF,-,-,TRBJ1-1,TRBV25-1
TGTGCCAGCAGTGAATTTCTTGGCGCAGATACGCAGTATTTT,CASSEFLGADTQYF,once,-,TRBJ2-3,TRBV2
TGCAGCGTTGAAGACTACCGGGGACTGAGCACCGGGGAGCTGTTTTTT,CSVEDYRGLSTGELFF,-,-,TRBJ2-2,TRBV29-1
TGCGCCAGCAGCCAGGACAGGGGCCTAGCTAACTATGGCTACACCTTC,CASSQDRGLANYGYTF,-,TRBD1,TRBJ1-2,TRBV4-3
TGTGCCAGTAGGGGAAGGGGGGTGAACACTGAAGCTTTCTTT,CASRGRGVNTEAFF,-,-,TRBJ1-1,TRBV19
TGTGCCAGCAGTTTAGCGGGCGGGTCCGAGCAGTACTTC,CASSLAGGSEQYF,-,-,TRBJ2-7,TRBV28
TGTGCCAGCAGTGCTGGGACAGGCTACGAGCAGTACTTC,CASSAGTGYEQYF,-,TRBD1,TRBJ2-7,TRBV2
TGCGCCAGCAGCCCCGAAGGACTAGCGGGAAATCTAGGCGGGTTCTTC,CASSPEGLAGNLGGFF,once,TRBD2,TRBJ2-1,TRBV4-1
TGTGCCAGCAGCGACCTGGGGACTTGGAGCAATCAGCCCCAGCATTTT,CASSDLGTWSNQPQHF,once,-,TRBJ1-5,TRBV7-4
TGTGCCAGCAGCTCACCAGGGGCTGACGAGCAGTACTTC,CASSSPGADEQYF,-,-,TRBJ2-7,TRBV7-9